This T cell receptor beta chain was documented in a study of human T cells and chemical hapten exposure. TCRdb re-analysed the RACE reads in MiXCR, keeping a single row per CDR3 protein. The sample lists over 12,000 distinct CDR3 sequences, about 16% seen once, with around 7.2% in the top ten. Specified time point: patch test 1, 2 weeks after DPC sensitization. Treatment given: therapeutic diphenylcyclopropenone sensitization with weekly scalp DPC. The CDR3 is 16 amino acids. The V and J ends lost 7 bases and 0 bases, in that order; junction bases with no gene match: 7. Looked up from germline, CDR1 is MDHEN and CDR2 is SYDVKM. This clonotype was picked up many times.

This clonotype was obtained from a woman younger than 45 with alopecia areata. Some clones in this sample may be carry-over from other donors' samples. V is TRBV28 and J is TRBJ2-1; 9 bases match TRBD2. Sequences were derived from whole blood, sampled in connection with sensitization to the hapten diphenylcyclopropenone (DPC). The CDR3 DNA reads TGTGCCAGCACGACTAGCGGTTTAAGCTCCTACAATGAGCAGTTCTTC. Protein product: CASTTSGLSSYNEQFF.